This TCR beta chain was documented in a study of beta chain features in type 1 diabetes. In the case of this clone: The antigen remains unidentified.

Without exception, sorted populations had purity beyond 95%. Findings and caveats of the study: Whether TCRB rearrangement is influenced by HLA type went unresolved here.

The isolated RNA, all of it, was reverse transcribed, so expressed TCRB transcripts were what got sequenced. Using immunoSEQ multiplex PCR, the repertoire was profiled, and TCRdb retains in-frame clones only, with some absent. The sample lists about 360,000 clones; around 12% were seen once. This clonotype was obtained from a man aged 18 to 30 in good health. The sample consisted of naive CD4+ T cells from blood.

The CDR3 is CASSLSSGRAYNEQFF. The CDR3 coding sequence is TGTGCCAGCAGCCTCTCTAGCGGGAGGGCCTACAATGAGCAGTTCTTC. The chain recombines TRBV7-3 with TRBJ2-1; TRBD2 aligns across 12 bases. The V segment lost 5 bases and the J segment 2 bases; nucleotides outside the gene matches: 4. The CDR3 is made up of 16 amino acids. Per germline, CDR1 SGHTA and CDR2 FQGTGA.